This T cell receptor (beta chain) was found in a study of blood T cell repertoires in COVID-19. Study-wide background: The cDNA or gDNA used as material had been derived from T cells, B-cell-depleted T cells, or PBMCs.

Authors' methods: Reference gene primer amplification yielded estimated nucleated cell counts. Measured with immunoSEQ multiplex PCR; TCRdb has only the in-frame clones, and not every one. The DNA was the basis for D and trimming; V, J and clone size are from that table. Of fewer than 90,000 clones detected, 75% to 90% appear once; the ten largest clones hold about 16%. The clonotype was recovered from a male donor with acute or convalescent COVID-19. What was sequenced was peripheral blood.

CDR3 bases: TGTGCCAGCAGCTATCTGGGGACAGCGAACTCTGGGGCCAACGTCCTGACTTTC. Translated, it gives CASSYLGTANSGANVLTF. V is TRBV6-4 and J is TRBJ2-6; 7 nucleotides agree with TRBD1. Trimming removed 6 bases from V and 0 bases from J; junction bases left unmatched: 11. This CDR3 has 18 amino acids. Germline values: CDR1 MRHNA, CDR2 SNTAGT.